Below, 15 T cell receptor beta chains from the same sample are listed, as sequenced in a study of post-analysis software for immune sequencing data. The antigens these receptors bind are not known. Sequencing libraries made from TCR beta cDNA carried unique molecular identifiers. TCRdb re-derived calls from the PCR reads in MiXCR, one entry per CDR3 protein. The sample lists 820,000 or so distinct CDR3 sequences; around 53% were seen once. Whole-study results and caveats: TRBV5-6, TRBV5-1 and TRBV20-1 were among several TRBV segments more frequent in patients than controls.

The sequencing sample was made of blood. All receptors derive from a girl aged 5-17 years with multiple sclerosis.

This clonotype was observed a few times. The CDR3 sequence: CASSLDRGTGELFF. The CDR3 region has the DNA TGTGCCAGCAGCTTAGATCGGGGCACCGGGGAGCTGTTTTTT. The rearrangement uses TRBV11-2 and TRBJ2-2; maybe TRBD2 (5 bases). The CDR3 contains 14 residues. The germline gives CDR1 SGHAT, CDR2 FQNNGV. Trimming pared 0 bases from V and 4 bases from J, leaving 6 bases between.

This clonotype was counted only a few times. The chain joins TRBV29-1 to TRBJ1-4, with D possibly being TRBD1 (5 bases). Trimming pared 4 bases from V and 6 bases from J, leaving 24 bases between. The CDR3 has 17 amino acids. The V gene's germline CDR1 is SQVTM and CDR2 ANQGSEA. CDR3 sequence reads: CSVVGPKGGERDEKLFF. The CDR3, as DNA: TGCAGCGTTGTGGGACCAAAAGGAGGGGAGAGGGATGAAAAACTGTTTTTT.

This clonotype occurred a few times. This chain joins TRBV12-3 or TRBV12-4 and TRBJ2-5, with 7 positions matching TRBD1. Trimming removed 6 bases from V and 5 bases from J; junction bases left unmatched: 9. The CDR3 is made up of 14 amino acids. The CDR3 DNA follows: TGTGCCAGCAGCCAAGGGGGCCCCCGGGAGACCCAGTACTTC. Its translation is CASSQGGPRETQYF.

The rearrangement uses TRBV5-1 and TRBJ2-4; 8 bases are shared with TRBD1. The J call may be mistaken, given a closer DNA end match to TRBJ2-7. This CDR3 region has 15 residues. CDR1 is SGHRS, CDR2 YFSETQ, per germline. As DNA, the CDR3 is TGCGCCAGCAGCATCGGAGGACAGGGAGTATACGAGCAGTACTTC. It translates to CASSIGGQGVYEQYF.

As to this clonotype: A junction end diverges from the germline sequence, so it may reflect a read error. The V call is TRBV4-2, the J call TRBJ2-5; TRBD2 matches at 10 bases. Near its end, the DNA agrees better with TRBJ2-7, so the J call may be wrong. Per germline, CDR1 LGHNA and CDR2 YNFKEQ. The CDR3 is 15 residues long. CDR3 nucleotide sequence: TGTGCCGGCAGCCAAGATGAGCGGGAGGGTCTCGAGCAGTACTTC. Translated, it gives CAGSQDEREGLEQYF.

In DNA form, the CDR3 reads TGTGCCAGCAGCTTGACTACCGGGCCTACCTACAATGAGCAGTTCTTC. This sequence encodes CASSLTTGPTYNEQFF. The chain uses TRBV5-5 and TRBJ2-1; D is undetermined. Trimming cost V 1 base and J 2 bases, with 13 bases left between them. Germline-derived CDR1 and CDR2 are SGHKS and YYEKEE (reference sequence). CDR3 length: 16 amino acids.

There are a few counts of this clonotype. This sequence joins TRBV5-1 and TRBJ2-2; D tentatively reads TRBD1 or TRBD2 (5 bases each). CDR1 SGHRS and CDR2 YFSETQ come from the germline V gene. V shed 4 bases and J shed 4 bases, with 29 bases lying between them. The CDR3 spans 20 residues. The CDR3 region has the DNA TGCGCCAGCAGCCTCACAAGATCCGGGACGAAAAGTGGTGTCACCGGGGAGCTGTTTTTT. As protein: CASSLTRSGTKSGVTGELFF.

V usage is TRBV14 and J usage is TRBJ2-7; 7 bases match TRBD1. The J call may be incorrect, as the DNA end agrees better with TRBJ2-5. In germline, CDR1 is SGHDN, CDR2 FVKESK. This CDR3 comprises 15 residues. The CDR3 loop is CASSRGDRARETQYF. In DNA, the CDR3 is TGTGCCAGCAGCCGAGGAGACAGGGCTCGGGAGACCCAGTACTTC.

This clonotype showed up just a few times. The rearrangement uses TRBV25-1 and TRBJ1-5; D ambiguous. Germline V lookup: CDR1 MGHDK, CDR2 SYGVNS. The CDR3 extends over 13 amino acids. Trimming cost V 4 bases and J 2 bases, with 6 bases left between them. CDR3 coding DNA: TGTGCCAGCAGTGGCCAGGGCAATCAGCCCCAGCATTTT. This encodes CASSGQGNQPQHF.

The V and J genes are TRBV29-1 and TRBJ2-1; D might be TRBD2 (6 bases). V was clipped by 2 bases and J by 8 bases, with 13 bases between them. There are 13 residues in the CDR3. Germline CDR1 and CDR2: SQVTM and ANQGSEA. CDR3 nucleotides: TGCAGCGTTGAATCGGTCGGGGGAGATGAGCAGTTCTTC. Protein: CSVESVGGDEQFF.

The CDR3 here is CSASNLAGVANEQFF. The DNA of the CDR3 is TGCAGTGCTAGCAATCTAGCGGGAGTAGCAAATGAGCAGTTCTTC. The chain combines TRBV20-1 with TRBJ2-1, with 10 bases lining up with TRBD2. The CDR3 is made up of 15 amino acids. V trimming: 3 bases; J trimming: 7 bases; junction bases outside the gene matches: 9. Germline loops: CDR1 DFQATT, CDR2 SNEGSKA (reference sequence).

The chain combines TRBV20-1 with TRBJ2-1; 11 bases fit TRBD2. J lost 0 bases, V lost 4 bases, and 8 bases had no gene match. This CDR3 spans 17 amino acids. CDR1 is DFQATT and CDR2 is SNEGSKA in the germline V gene (reference sequence). The CDR3 DNA sequence: TGCAGTGCTATTTCGGGACTAGCGGTAAGCTCCTACAATGAGCAGTTCTTC. This codes for CSAISGLAVSSYNEQFF.

This clonotype was found a few times. The DNA of the CDR3 is TGTGCCAGCAGTGAAGCACGGGGGGCGTATGGCTACACCTTC. Protein: CASSEARGAYGYTF. The gene calls are TRBV6-1 and TRBJ1-2; a possible D gene is TRBD1 (6 bases). The length of the CDR3 is 14 residues. Germline loops: CDR1 MNHNS, CDR2 SASEGT. Trimming removed 0 bases from V and 5 bases from J, with 10 bases in between.

In its sample, this clonotype was seen a few times. J is TRBJ2-7 and V is TRBV7-2; perhaps TRBD1 as D (6 bases). V dropped 1 base and J dropped 0 bases, with 10 bases sitting between them. The CDR3 length is 15 residues. Germline assignment: CDR1 SGHTA and CDR2 FQGNSA. DNA for the CDR3: TGTGCCAGCAGCTTAGGCAGGGGCCCCTCCTACGAGCAGTACTTC. Translation gives CASSLGRGPSYEQYF.

The J gene is TRBJ2-3, the V gene TRBV28, with D possibly being TRBD2 (6 bases). The ends were cut back, 0 bases at V and 9 bases at J, with 7 bases in the middle. CDR1 and CDR2 (germline): MDHEN, SYDVKM. The length of the CDR3 is 12 residues. The CDR3 DNA reads as TGTGCCAGCAGTTTATGGGGGAGGACGCAGTATTTT. It is translated as CASSLWGRTQYF.